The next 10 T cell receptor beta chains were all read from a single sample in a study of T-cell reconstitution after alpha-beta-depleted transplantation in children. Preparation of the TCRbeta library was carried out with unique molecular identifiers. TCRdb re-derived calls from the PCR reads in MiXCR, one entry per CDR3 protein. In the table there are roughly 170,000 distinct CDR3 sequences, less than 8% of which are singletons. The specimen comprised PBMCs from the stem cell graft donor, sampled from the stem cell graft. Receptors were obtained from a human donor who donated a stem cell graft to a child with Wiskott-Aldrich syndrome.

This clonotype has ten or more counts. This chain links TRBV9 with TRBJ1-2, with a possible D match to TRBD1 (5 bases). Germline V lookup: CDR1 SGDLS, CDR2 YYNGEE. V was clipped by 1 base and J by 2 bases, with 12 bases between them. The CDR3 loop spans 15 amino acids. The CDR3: CASSVQSAGNYGYTF. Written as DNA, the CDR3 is TGTGCCAGCAGCGTACAAAGTGCAGGGAACTATGGCTACACCTTC.

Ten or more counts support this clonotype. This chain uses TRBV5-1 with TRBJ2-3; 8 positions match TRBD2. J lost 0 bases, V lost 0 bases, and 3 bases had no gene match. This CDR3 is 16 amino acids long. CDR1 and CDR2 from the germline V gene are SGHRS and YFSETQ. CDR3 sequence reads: CASSLGSGGSTDTQYF. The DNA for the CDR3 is TGCGCCAGCAGCTTGGGGAGCGGGGGAAGCACAGATACGCAGTATTTT.

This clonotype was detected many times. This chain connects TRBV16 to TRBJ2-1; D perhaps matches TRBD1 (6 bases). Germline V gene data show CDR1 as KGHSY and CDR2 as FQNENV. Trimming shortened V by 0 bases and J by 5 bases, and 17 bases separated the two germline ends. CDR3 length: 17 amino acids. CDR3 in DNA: TGTGCCAGCAGCCAATCTGGGGGCGGAACTTCCCACAATGAGCAGTTCTTC. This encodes CASSQSGGGTSHNEQFF.

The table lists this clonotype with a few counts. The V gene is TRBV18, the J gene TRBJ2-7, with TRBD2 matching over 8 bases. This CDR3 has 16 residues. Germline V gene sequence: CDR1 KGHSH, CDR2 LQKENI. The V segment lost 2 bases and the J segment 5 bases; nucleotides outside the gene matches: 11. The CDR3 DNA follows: TGTGCCAGCTCACCAATTACGGGCGGGAGGCCCCACGAGCAGTACTTC. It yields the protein CASSPITGGRPHEQYF.

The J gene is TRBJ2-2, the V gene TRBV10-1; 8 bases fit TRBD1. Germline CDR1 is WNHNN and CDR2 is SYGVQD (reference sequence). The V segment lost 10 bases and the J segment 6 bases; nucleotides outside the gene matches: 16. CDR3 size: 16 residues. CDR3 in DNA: TGCGCCACCTCCGGGAGCAGGGGGCTCAGCGCCGGGGAGCTGTTTTTT. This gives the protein CATSGSRGLSAGELFF.

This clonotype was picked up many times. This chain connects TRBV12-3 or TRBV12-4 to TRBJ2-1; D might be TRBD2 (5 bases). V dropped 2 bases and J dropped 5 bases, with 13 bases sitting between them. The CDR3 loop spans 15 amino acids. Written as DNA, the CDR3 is TGTGCCAGCAGTTTAAGGTCGCGAGCGGACAATGAGCAGTTCTTC. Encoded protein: CASSLRSRADNEQFF.

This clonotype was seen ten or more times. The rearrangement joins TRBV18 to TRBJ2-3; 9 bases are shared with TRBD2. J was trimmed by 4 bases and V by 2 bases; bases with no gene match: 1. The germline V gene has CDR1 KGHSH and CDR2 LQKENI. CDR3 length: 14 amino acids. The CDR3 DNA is TGTGCCAGCTCACCAGCGGGAGGGTCAGATACGCAGTATTTT. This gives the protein CASSPAGGSDTQYF.

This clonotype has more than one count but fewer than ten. This chain's CDR3 is CASSLAISGGGEQFF. CDR3 DNA sequence: TGCGCCAGCAGCTTGGCCATTAGCGGAGGGGGTGAGCAGTTCTTC. J is TRBJ2-1 and V is TRBV5-1; D tentatively fits TRBD1 or TRBD2 (6 bases each). CDR1 and CDR2 (germline): SGHRS, YFSETQ. The CDR3 loop spans 15 amino acids. V was shortened by 0 bases and J by 9 bases, with 16 bases between the two germline ends.

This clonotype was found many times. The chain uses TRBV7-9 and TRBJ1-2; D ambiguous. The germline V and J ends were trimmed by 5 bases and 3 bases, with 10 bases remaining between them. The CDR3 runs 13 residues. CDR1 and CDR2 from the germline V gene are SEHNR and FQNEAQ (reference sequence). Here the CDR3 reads CASSPPAHYGYTF. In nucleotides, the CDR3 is TGTGCCAGCAGCCCCCCTGCTCACTATGGCTACACCTTC.

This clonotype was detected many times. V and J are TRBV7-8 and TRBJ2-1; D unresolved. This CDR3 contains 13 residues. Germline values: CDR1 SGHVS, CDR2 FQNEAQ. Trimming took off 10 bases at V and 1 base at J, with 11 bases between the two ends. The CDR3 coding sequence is TGTGCCATCTCACCCGTTTCCTACAATGAGCAGTTCTTC. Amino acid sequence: CAISPVSYNEQFF.